Listed below are T cell receptor beta chains from one sample, sequenced in a study of identical twins. A single record per CDR3 protein comes from TCRdb applying MiXCR to the 5' RACE reads. The sample carries approximately 630,000 distinct CDR3 sequences, about 7.1% recorded once. The sample was also linked to a second study, of yellow fever vaccine responses in identical twins.

Sequences were obtained from PBMCs. The receptors stem from a woman aged 18-29 years in good health. Each CDR3 is given with its conserved first and last residue. D genes are given only for firm matches. Clone size is not always given. Where it is, it says once, few, many or a class for expanded clones.

abundance: -; j_gene: TRBJ2-5; d_gene: TRBD2; v_gene: TRBV20-1; CDR3nt: TGCAGTGCTACTCTAGCGGGGAAGGGAGAGACCCAGTACTTC; CDR3aa: CSATLAGKGETQYF
abundance: many; j_gene: TRBJ1-4; d_gene: TRBD1; v_gene: TRBV6-1; CDR3nt: TGTGCCAGCACCGGAGGGGGCTCAGAAGAAAAACTGTTTTTT; CDR3aa: CASTGGGSEEKLFF
abundance: few; j_gene: TRBJ2-7; d_gene: TRBD1; v_gene: TRBV10-2; CDR3nt: TGCGCCAGCACGACAGGGGTCGGGTCCTACGAGCAGTACTTC; CDR3aa: CASTTGVGSYEQYF
abundance: few; j_gene: TRBJ2-3; d_gene: -; v_gene: TRBV4-1; CDR3nt: TGCGCCAGCAGCCCCGACGGCAATACGCAGTATTTT; CDR3aa: CASSPDGNTQYF
abundance: -; j_gene: TRBJ1-5; d_gene: -; v_gene: TRBV6-1; CDR3nt: TGTGCCAGCAGGGAGGGGACGGATCAGCCCCAGCATTTT; CDR3aa: CASREGTDQPQHF
abundance: -; j_gene: TRBJ2-1; d_gene: -; v_gene: TRBV9; CDR3nt: TGTGCCAGCAGCGTAGCGTCTCCCCTGGGCCCCTACAATGAGCAGTTCTTC; CDR3aa: CASSVASPLGPYNEQFF
abundance: -; j_gene: TRBJ1-1; d_gene: -; v_gene: TRBV29-1; CDR3nt: TGCAGCGCAAGGACAGCTTTGAACACTGAAGCTTTCTTT; CDR3aa: CSARTALNTEAFF
abundance: -; j_gene: TRBJ2-1; d_gene: TRBD2; v_gene: TRBV11-3; CDR3nt: TGTGCCAGCAGCTTAGAGGCTAGCGGGAGCTATGAGCAGTTCTTC; CDR3aa: CASSLEASGSYEQFF
abundance: many; j_gene: TRBJ2-5; d_gene: -; v_gene: TRBV12-3/TRBV12-4; CDR3nt: TGTGCCAGCAGTTCCAGGGACTCACGCCCGACGGGGACCCAGTACTTC; CDR3aa: CASSSRDSRPTGTQYF
abundance: -; j_gene: TRBJ2-1; d_gene: TRBD2; v_gene: TRBV12-3/TRBV12-4; CDR3nt: TGTGCCAGCAGTTTTCCCGTTCCCGGGACTAGCGGGATAGGGTCCTACAATGAGCAGTTCTTC; CDR3aa: CASSFPVPGTSGIGSYNEQFF
abundance: few; j_gene: TRBJ2-3; d_gene: -; v_gene: TRBV11-3; CDR3nt: TGTGCCAGCAGCTGGGAATCGGATACGCAGTATTTT; CDR3aa: CASSWESDTQYF
abundance: few; j_gene: TRBJ1-1; d_gene: TRBD1; v_gene: TRBV6-2/TRBV6-3; CDR3nt: TGTGCCAGCAGAAAAGGACAGGGCGGATATACTGAAGCTTTCTTT; CDR3aa: CASRKGQGGYTEAFF
abundance: -; j_gene: TRBJ1-2; d_gene: -; v_gene: TRBV6-5; CDR3nt: TGTGCCAGCAGTTCTACAGACAGGATTAAGGGCTACACCTTC; CDR3aa: CASSSTDRIKGYTF
abundance: many; j_gene: TRBJ2-1; d_gene: -; v_gene: TRBV14; CDR3nt: TGTGCCAGCAGCCAAGCCCGACAGCAGTTCTTC; CDR3aa: CASSQARQQFF
abundance: many; j_gene: TRBJ2-3; d_gene: -; v_gene: TRBV10-3; CDR3nt: TGTGCCACCGCAGGGTCCCCAGATACGCAGTATTTT; CDR3aa: CATAGSPDTQYF
abundance: many; j_gene: TRBJ1-2; d_gene: TRBD1; v_gene: TRBV5-1; CDR3nt: TGCGCCAGCAGCGGGACCGGGACAGCGAGGGGCTATGGCTACACCTTC; CDR3aa: CASSGTGTARGYGYTF
abundance: few; j_gene: TRBJ2-3; d_gene: -; v_gene: TRBV12-3/TRBV12-4; CDR3nt: TGTGCCAGCAGTTGGAGGCAGGGGTTCTCTTCTAGCACAGATACGCAGTATTTT; CDR3aa: CASSWRQGFSSSTDTQYF
abundance: many; j_gene: TRBJ1-2; d_gene: -; v_gene: TRBV29-1; CDR3nt: TGCAGCATCCGGACCGGCGGCTACACCTTC; CDR3aa: CSIRTGGYTF
abundance: few; j_gene: TRBJ2-1; d_gene: -; v_gene: TRBV27; CDR3nt: TGTGCCAGCAGCCGGTATCCGGGACCCCCTGTAAATGAGCAGTTCTTC; CDR3aa: CASSRYPGPPVNEQFF
abundance: many; j_gene: TRBJ2-2; d_gene: -; v_gene: TRBV12-3/TRBV12-4; CDR3nt: TGTGCCAGCAGCTTAGGCGGGCCCGGGGAGCTGTTTTTT; CDR3aa: CASSLGGPGELFF
abundance: few; j_gene: TRBJ2-6; d_gene: -; v_gene: TRBV11-1; CDR3nt: TGTGCCAGCAGCTTCAGACAGGACCCCTCTGGGGCCAACGTCCTGACTTTC; CDR3aa: CASSFRQDPSGANVLTF
abundance: many; j_gene: TRBJ2-7; d_gene: -; v_gene: TRBV2; CDR3nt: TGTGCCAGCAGTTACCGGCCGTACGAGCAGTACTTC; CDR3aa: CASSYRPYEQYF
abundance: many; j_gene: TRBJ2-2; d_gene: TRBD2; v_gene: TRBV5-6; CDR3nt: TGTGCCGGCCGTGGTAGCGGGGGGAACACCGGGGAGCTGTTTTTT; CDR3aa: CAGRGSGGNTGELFF
abundance: -; j_gene: TRBJ2-6; d_gene: TRBD2; v_gene: TRBV3-1; CDR3nt: TGTGCCAGCAGCCAGCCTCTAGCGGGGTCTCTCTCTGGGGCCAACGTCCTGACTTTC; CDR3aa: CASSQPLAGSLSGANVLTF
abundance: -; j_gene: TRBJ2-5; d_gene: TRBD1; v_gene: TRBV7-8; CDR3nt: TGTGCCAGCAGCTTAGCCGGGACAGGGGGGCTAGAGACCCAGTACTTC; CDR3aa: CASSLAGTGGLETQYF
abundance: few; j_gene: TRBJ2-1; d_gene: -; v_gene: TRBV10-3; CDR3nt: TGTGCCATCAGTGAAGGTGATTCATACAATGAGCAGTTCTTC; CDR3aa: CAISEGDSYNEQFF
abundance: few; j_gene: TRBJ1-1; d_gene: -; v_gene: TRBV12-3/TRBV12-4; CDR3nt: TGTGCCAGCATCACCGACAGGCCCCGTTGGGCTTTCTTT; CDR3aa: CASITDRPRWAFF
abundance: few; j_gene: TRBJ2-5; d_gene: -; v_gene: TRBV7-6; CDR3nt: TGTGCCAGCAGAGAAACGGGACGGAGTCAAGAGACCCAGTACTTC; CDR3aa: CASRETGRSQETQYF
abundance: -; j_gene: TRBJ2-7; d_gene: TRBD1; v_gene: TRBV29-1; CDR3nt: TGCAGCGTTGAGGGACAGGTCCCCTACGAGCAGTACTTC; CDR3aa: CSVEGQVPYEQYF
abundance: many; j_gene: TRBJ1-1; d_gene: TRBD1; v_gene: TRBV15; CDR3nt: TGTGCCACCAGCAGCCCCGATTTTGCGACCCCCGACAGGGACACTGAAGCTTTCTTT; CDR3aa: CATSSPDFATPDRDTEAFF
abundance: few; j_gene: TRBJ2-1; d_gene: TRBD2; v_gene: TRBV3-1; CDR3nt: TGTGCCAGCAGCCAATCGCACCTAGCGGGAGTACGCAATGAGCAGTTCTTC; CDR3aa: CASSQSHLAGVRNEQFF
abundance: many; j_gene: TRBJ1-2; d_gene: -; v_gene: TRBV29-1; CDR3nt: TGCAGCGTTGAGGGCGACCCGGGGGATGGCTACACCTTC; CDR3aa: CSVEGDPGDGYTF
abundance: few; j_gene: TRBJ1-5; d_gene: TRBD1; v_gene: TRBV6-1; CDR3nt: TGTGCCAGCAGCCCCGGACAGGGACTCCTTGGGCCCCAGCATTTT; CDR3aa: CASSPGQGLLGPQHF
abundance: once; j_gene: TRBJ2-6; d_gene: TRBD1; v_gene: TRBV12-3/TRBV12-4; CDR3nt: TGTGCCTGCAGTTCAGACAGGGGCCGACCGTTTGGGGCCAACGTCCTGACTTTC; CDR3aa: CACSSDRGRPFGANVLTF
abundance: many; j_gene: TRBJ1-2; d_gene: TRBD1; v_gene: TRBV7-9; CDR3nt: TGTGCCAGCTCGGGACAGAGCAACTATGGCTACACCTTC; CDR3aa: CASSGQSNYGYTF
abundance: many; j_gene: TRBJ2-2; d_gene: -; v_gene: TRBV29-1; CDR3nt: TGCAGCGTTGAAGGGGGCGTGAACACCGGGGAGCTGTTTTTT; CDR3aa: CSVEGGVNTGELFF
abundance: few; j_gene: TRBJ2-3; d_gene: TRBD2; v_gene: TRBV29-1; CDR3nt: TGCAGCGTTCGACCGACTAGCGGGAATTCAGATACGCAGTATTTT; CDR3aa: CSVRPTSGNSDTQYF
abundance: many; j_gene: TRBJ2-2; d_gene: TRBD1; v_gene: TRBV12-3/TRBV12-4; CDR3nt: TGTGCCAGCAGCCCGATACAGGGGTCAATCGGGGAGCTGTTTTTT; CDR3aa: CASSPIQGSIGELFF
abundance: few; j_gene: TRBJ2-7; d_gene: -; v_gene: TRBV20-1; CDR3nt: TGCAGTGCTAGAGATATGGGTGGTCTCAGCTCCTACGAGCAGTACTTC; CDR3aa: CSARDMGGLSSYEQYF
abundance: few; j_gene: TRBJ2-1; d_gene: -; v_gene: TRBV27; CDR3nt: TGTGCCAGCAGTTCCACCGCCACGACACCATACAATGAGCAGTTCTTC; CDR3aa: CASSSTATTPYNEQFF